A selection of T cell receptor beta chains follows, all from one sample in a study of PD-1 blockade in classical Hodgkin lymphoma. Assay: immunoSEQ multiplex PCR; the TCRdb copy retains only in-frame clones and omits some. The sample shows roughly 41,000 clones, around 88% of them seen only once. This material consisted of peripheral blood mononuclear cells (PBMCs), taken before the second cycle of nivolumab. These receptors all come from a human donor with classical Hodgkin lymphoma. Both conserved end residues are part of each CDR3. D genes are given only for firm matches. Size is stated for part of the rows, as once, few or many counts, or as a class when the clone is expanded.

D: .
size: .
V: TRBV5-1
J: TRBJ2-7
DNA: TGCGCCAGCAGCAAATCGACCGGCGAGCAGTACTTC
CDR3: CASSKSTGEQYF

D: TRBD1
size: .
V: TRBV4-1
J: TRBJ2-1
DNA: TGCGCCAGCAGCCATTCCGGGACAGGGGTGGGTGAGCAGTTCTTC
CDR3: CASSHSGTGVGEQFF

D: .
size: .
V: TRBV5-4
J: TRBJ2-5
DNA: TGTGCCAGCAGCTTGGACAGGGTCCTAGGGGAGACCCAGTACTTC
CDR3: CASSLDRVLGETQYF

D: TRBD2
size: .
V: TRBV5-1
J: TRBJ2-3
DNA: TGCGCCAGCAGCTTGGATCTAGCGGGAGATACGCAGTATTTT
CDR3: CASSLDLAGDTQYF

D: .
size: .
V: TRBV30
J: TRBJ1-2
DNA: TGTGCCTGGAGTGTGGCAATAGGGTCAAAGGGAGGCTACACCTTC
CDR3: CAWSVAIGSKGGYTF

D: .
size: .
V: TRBV6-5
J: TRBJ2-1
DNA: TGTGCCAGCAGTTACCCGGGCAGGGGTTTCAATGAGCAGTTCTTC
CDR3: CASSYPGRGFNEQFF

D: TRBD1
size: .
V: TRBV7-9
J: TRBJ2-1
DNA: TGTGCCAGCAGGGGGACAGGGAATTACAATGAGCAGTTCTTC
CDR3: CASRGTGNYNEQFF

D: .
size: .
V: TRBV29-1
J: TRBJ1-1
DNA: TGCAGCGTTTTGGGTTGGGGGTGGGAGACTGAAGCTTTCTTT
CDR3: CSVLGWGWETEAFF

D: TRBD2
size: .
V: TRBV30
J: TRBJ2-7
DNA: TGTGCCTGGACCGGGACTAGCGGGAGACGACTGACTGGCTCCTACGAGCAGTACTTC
CDR3: CAWTGTSGRRLTGSYEQYF

D: .
size: .
V: TRBV19
J: TRBJ2-1
DNA: TGTGCCAGTAGTCGGGGGTCCCCCAGCTCCTACAATGAGCAGTTCTTC
CDR3: CASSRGSPSSYNEQFF

D: .
size: .
V: TRBV6-1
J: TRBJ2-1
DNA: TGTGCCAGCAGTGATGCGATGCACTCGGGGCAGTTCTTC
CDR3: CASSDAMHSGQFF

D: TRBD1
size: once
V: TRBV19
J: TRBJ1-5
DNA: TGTGCCAGTAGTATCGGCCAGGGGGGCAATCAGCCCCAGCATTTT
CDR3: CASSIGQGGNQPQHF

D: TRBD2
size: .
V: TRBV6-1
J: TRBJ2-7
DNA: TGTGCCAGCAGTGAAGCAGCGGGAGAGGTACACGAGCAGTACTTC
CDR3: CASSEAAGEVHEQYF

D: .
size: .
V: TRBV18
J: TRBJ2-7
DNA: TGTGCCAGCTCACCACGCTCTGCGGGCTACGAGCAGTACTTC
CDR3: CASSPRSAGYEQYF

D: .
size: .
V: TRBV7-9
J: TRBJ1-1
DNA: TGTGCCAGCAGCTTACCTGGGACTTTT
CDR3: CASSLPGTF

D: .
size: .
V: TRBV5-1
J: TRBJ1-2
DNA: TGCGCCAGCAGCTTTACAACTACTAACTATGGCTACACCTTC
CDR3: CASSFTTTNYGYTF

D: TRBD1
size: .
V: TRBV7-9
J: TRBJ2-4
DNA: TGTGCCAGCAGCTTTCTCCACAGGGGAGCCAAAAACATTCAGTACTTC
CDR3: CASSFLHRGAKNIQYF

D: TRBD1
size: .
V: TRBV6-6
J: TRBJ2-7
DNA: TGTGCCAGCAGACCCGACAGGGGAACGGCCGAGCAGTACTTC
CDR3: CASRPDRGTAEQYF

D: TRBD2
size: once
V: TRBV9
J: TRBJ2-1
DNA: TGTGCCAGCACGGGACTAGCGGGAGGCAGGGGGTGGGGCTCCTACAATGAGCAGTTCTTC
CDR3: CASTGLAGGRGWGSYNEQFF

D: TRBD2
size: .
V: TRBV4-1
J: TRBJ2-1
DNA: TGCGCCAGCAGCCCCCGCCCTCTCGCGCTAGCGGGAGAAGTCAATGAGCAGTTCTTC
CDR3: CASSPRPLALAGEVNEQFF

D: .
size: .
V: TRBV10-1
J: TRBJ1-3
DNA: TGCGCCAGCAGACGCCCCGATCCAGGAAACACCATATATTTT
CDR3: CASRRPDPGNTIYF

D: .
size: .
V: TRBV19
J: TRBJ2-3
DNA: TGTGCCAGTAGTATTAGGGTAGTAGCGGCCTTTAGCACAGATACGCAGTATTTT
CDR3: CASSIRVVAAFSTDTQYF

D: .
size: .
V: TRBV30
J: TRBJ2-1
DNA: TGTGCCTGGAGTGTAGCGACAGGACACCGTGTCTTTGTCTACAATGAGCAGTTCTTC
CDR3: CAWSVATGHRVFVYNEQFF

D: .
size: .
V: TRBV21-1
J: TRBJ2-1
DNA: TGTGCCAGCAGCTCCCGGCGGGGGCCCTCCTACAATGAGCAGTTCTTC
CDR3: CASSSRRGPSYNEQFF

D: .
size: .
V: TRBV19
J: TRBJ1-4
DNA: TGTGCCAGTAGTACAAGGGTCGCTAATGAAAAACTGTTTTTT
CDR3: CASSTRVANEKLFF

D: .
size: .
V: TRBV15
J: TRBJ1-4
DNA: TGTGCCACCAGCAGGGCCGGACTAAATGAAAAACTGTTTTTT
CDR3: CATSRAGLNEKLFF

D: .
size: .
V: TRBV11-3
J: TRBJ2-5
DNA: TGTGCCAGCAGCCCCTACGACTCCGAAGAGACCCAGTACTTC
CDR3: CASSPYDSEETQYF

D: TRBD2
size: .
V: TRBV11-2
J: TRBJ2-3
DNA: TGTGCCAGCAGGCGGGAGTGGCTGACAGATACGCAGTATTTT
CDR3: CASRREWLTDTQYF

D: .
size: .
V: TRBV6-5
J: TRBJ1-5
DNA: TGTGCCAGCAGGGACAGCTACAATCAGCCCCAGCATTTT
CDR3: CASRDSYNQPQHF

D: TRBD2
size: .
V: TRBV6-1
J: TRBJ2-1
DNA: TGTGCCAGCAGTGCCCGACTAGCGGGAGGGGCCTACAATGAGCAGTTCTTC
CDR3: CASSARLAGGAYNEQFF

D: .
size: .
V: TRBV7-8
J: TRBJ2-3
DNA: TGTGCCAGCAGCTTCCCCAGGGGAACGCAGTATTTT
CDR3: CASSFPRGTQYF

D: .
size: .
V: TRBV6-5
J: TRBJ2-7
DNA: TGTGCCAGCAGTTACTCGGATAGCATCCGGCAGTACTTC
CDR3: CASSYSDSIRQYF

D: .
size: .
V: TRBV18
J: TRBJ2-7
DNA: TGTGCCAGCTCACCACCTTCCGGCAGCACCTACGAGCAGTACTTC
CDR3: CASSPPSGSTYEQYF

D: .
size: .
V: TRBV5-1
J: TRBJ2-3
DNA: TGCGCCAGCGCCCAACAGGGATTGAATGCAGATACGCAGTATTTT
CDR3: CASAQQGLNADTQYF

D: .
size: once
V: TRBV6-1
J: TRBJ2-2
DNA: TGTGCCAGCAGGGACTCGTACACCGGGGAGCTGTTTTTT
CDR3: CASRDSYTGELFF

D: TRBD2
size: .
V: TRBV6-5
J: TRBJ2-7
DNA: TGTGCCAGCAGTCAGACTAGCGGGAGCTCCTACGAGCAGTACTTC
CDR3: CASSQTSGSSYEQYF

D: .
size: .
V: TRBV28
J: TRBJ1-1
DNA: TGTGCCAGCAGTTTGACCGACGGGAACACTGAAGCTTTCTTT
CDR3: CASSLTDGNTEAFF

D: .
size: .
V: TRBV6-5
J: TRBJ2-2
DNA: TGTGCCACCATGGGTCCTAGTTCATACACCGGGGAGCTGTTTTTT
CDR3: CATMGPSSYTGELFF

D: .
size: .
V: TRBV19
J: TRBJ2-3
DNA: TGTGCCAGTAGTGGAGCTAGCACAGATACGCAGTATTTT
CDR3: CASSGASTDTQYF

D: .
size: .
V: TRBV6-5
J: TRBJ1-2
DNA: TGTGCCAGCAGTACCGGAAATGGCTACACCTTC
CDR3: CASSTGNGYTF

D: .
size: .
V: TRBV7-9
J: TRBJ2-7
DNA: TGTGCCAGCAGCTTAGGTAGACAGGAAGAGCAGTACTTC
CDR3: CASSLGRQEEQYF

D: .
size: .
V: TRBV5-1
J: TRBJ2-7
DNA: TGCGCCAGTAGGGAACAGGCGAACTACGAGCAGTACTTC
CDR3: CASREQANYEQYF

D: .
size: .
V: TRBV18
J: TRBJ1-1
DNA: TGTGCCAGCTCACCGGGCCAGATGAACACTGAAGCTTTCTTT
CDR3: CASSPGQMNTEAFF

D: TRBD1
size: .
V: TRBV4-1
J: TRBJ2-7
DNA: TGCGCCAGCAGCCAAGATTACTTGGACAGGGGGCTAACGCAGTACTTC
CDR3: CASSQDYLDRGLTQYF

D: .
size: .
V: TRBV9
J: TRBJ2-3
DNA: TGTGCCAGCAGCGTCCCCCTCTCCACGGACAGACCCACAGATACGCAGTATTTT
CDR3: CASSVPLSTDRPTDTQYF

D: .
size: .
V: TRBV6-5
J: TRBJ2-7
DNA: TGTGCCAGCAGTTACTACGCGGACCCCTACGAGCAGTACTTC
CDR3: CASSYYADPYEQYF

D: .
size: once
V: TRBV5-4
J: TRBJ2-7
DNA: TGTGCCAGCAGCTTCACTTCCTCCTACGAGCAGTACTTC
CDR3: CASSFTSSYEQYF